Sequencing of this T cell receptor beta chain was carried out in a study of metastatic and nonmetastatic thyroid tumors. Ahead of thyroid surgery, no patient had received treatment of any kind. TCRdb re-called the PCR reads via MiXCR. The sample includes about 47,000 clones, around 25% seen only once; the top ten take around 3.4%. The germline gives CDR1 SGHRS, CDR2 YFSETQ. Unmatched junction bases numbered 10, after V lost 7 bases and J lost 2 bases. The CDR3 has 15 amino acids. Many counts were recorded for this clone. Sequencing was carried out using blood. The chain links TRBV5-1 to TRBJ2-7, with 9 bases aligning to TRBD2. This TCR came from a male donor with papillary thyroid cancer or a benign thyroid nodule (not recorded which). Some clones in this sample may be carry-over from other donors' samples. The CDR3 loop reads CASSWGSGSAYEQYF. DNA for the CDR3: TGCGCCAGCTCCTGGGGTAGCGGGAGCGCCTACGAGCAGTACTTC.